This T cell receptor beta chain was obtained from a study of blood T cell repertoires in COVID-19. Study at large: There were acute and convalescent COVID-19 samples, and they came from the United States, Italy and Spain. The cDNA or gDNA used as material had been derived from T cells, B-cell-depleted T cells, or PBMCs.

Original handling: Estimates of nucleated cell counts were drawn from the amplification of reference gene primers. TCRdb keeps only in-frame clones here, not all; method: immunoSEQ multiplex PCR. V and J calls and clone size come straight from that table; D and trimming were deduced from the DNA. Among tens of thousands of clones listed, around 88% were seen once. J gave up 3 bases and V 3 bases, and 5 bases lay outside the gene matches. Germline lookup yields CDR1 SGHDT and CDR2 YYEEEE. The CDR3 totals 14 residues. The sequenced sample consisted of peripheral blood. The receptor was derived from a man in his sixties with acute or convalescent COVID-19. The rearrangement joins TRBV5-6 to TRBJ2-5; TRBD1 agrees at 7 bases. The CDR3 is CASSYGTAEETQYF. DNA for the CDR3: TGTGCCAGCAGCTACGGGACAGCAGAAGAGACCCAGTACTTC.